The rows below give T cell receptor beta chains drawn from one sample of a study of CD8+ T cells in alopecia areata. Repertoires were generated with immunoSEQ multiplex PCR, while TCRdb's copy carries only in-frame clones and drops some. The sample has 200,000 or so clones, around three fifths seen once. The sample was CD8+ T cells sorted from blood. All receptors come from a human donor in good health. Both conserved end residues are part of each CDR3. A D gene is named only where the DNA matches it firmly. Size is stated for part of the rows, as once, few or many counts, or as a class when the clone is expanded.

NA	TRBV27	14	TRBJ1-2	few	TGTGCCAGCAGTTTCTCGACGGGAAACTATGGCTACACCTTC	CASSFSTGNYGYTF
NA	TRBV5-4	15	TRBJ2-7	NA	TGTGCCAGCAGCTTGGGGGCCGGGCCCTCCTACGAGCAGTACTTC	CASSLGAGPSYEQYF
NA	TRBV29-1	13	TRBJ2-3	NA	TGCAGCGTGGGACGGGGGCCGGCAGATACGCAGTATTTT	CSVGRGPADTQYF
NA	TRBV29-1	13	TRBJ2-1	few	TGCAGCGGTAGAGGAGGGGGGGCCGATGAGCAGTTCTTC	CSGRGGGADEQFF
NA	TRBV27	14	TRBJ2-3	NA	TGTGCCAGCAGTTTATCGATAGCAACAGATACGCAGTATTTT	CASSLSIATDTQYF
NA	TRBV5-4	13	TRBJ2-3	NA	TGTGCCAGCAGCCGAACCCACACAGATACGCAGTATTTT	CASSRTHTDTQYF
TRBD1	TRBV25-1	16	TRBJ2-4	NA	TGTGCCAGCAGTGCCGGGACAGGGGATTTGTTCGACATTCAGTACTTC	CASSAGTGDLFDIQYF
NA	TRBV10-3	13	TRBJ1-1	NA	TGTGCCATCAGTGGATTGGCCGAGGGTAGGGCTTTCTTT	CAISGLAEGRAFF
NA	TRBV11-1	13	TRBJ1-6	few	TGTGCCAGCAGCTTTGAGGGATTTGGTCCCCTCCACTTT	CASSFEGFGPLHF
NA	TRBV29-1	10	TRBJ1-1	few	TGCAGCGCTGACAGCACTGAAGCTTTCTTT	CSADSTEAFF
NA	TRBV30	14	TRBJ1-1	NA	TGTGCCTGGAGTGTAGGGCAGGGCTACACTGAAGCTTTCTTT	CAWSVGQGYTEAFF
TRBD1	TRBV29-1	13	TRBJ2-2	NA	TGCAGCGCAGGACAGGGGGCGACCGGGGAGCTGTTTTTT	CSAGQGATGELFF
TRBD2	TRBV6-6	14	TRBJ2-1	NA	TGTGCCAGCAGCCCCGCGGGGGGGCCCAATGAGCAGTTCTTC	CASSPAGGPNEQFF
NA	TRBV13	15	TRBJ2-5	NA	TGTGCCAGCAGCAACACTCGGGACTCTGAAGAGACCCAGTACTTC	CASSNTRDSEETQYF
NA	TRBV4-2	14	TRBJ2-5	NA	TGTGCCAGCAGCCCCAAGGGGTTGCAAGAGACCCAGTACTTC	CASSPKGLQETQYF
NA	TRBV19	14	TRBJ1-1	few	TGTGCCAGTAGTATAGATCTTACGGACACTGAAGCTTTCTTT	CASSIDLTDTEAFF
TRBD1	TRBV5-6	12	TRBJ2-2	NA	TGTGCCAGCAGCTTGGGACAGGGAGAGCTGTTTTTT	CASSLGQGELFF
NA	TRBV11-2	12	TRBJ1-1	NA	TGTGCCGGAAGCCCAGTTGGGACTGAAGCTTTCTTT	CAGSPVGTEAFF
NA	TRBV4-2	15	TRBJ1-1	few	TGTGCCAGCAGCCCCTGGGGACAAGTGAACACTGAAGCTTTCTTT	CASSPWGQVNTEAFF
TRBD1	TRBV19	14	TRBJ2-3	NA	TGTGCCAGTAGTATCAGGGGGCCCACAGATACGCAGTATTTT	CASSIRGPTDTQYF
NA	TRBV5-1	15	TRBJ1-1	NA	TGCGCCAGCAGCCTAAACAGGGAAGTGAACACTGAAGCTTTCTTT	CASSLNREVNTEAFF
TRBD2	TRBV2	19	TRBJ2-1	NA	TGTGCCAGCAGTGATGAAAGGACTAGCGGGGCGAGCTCCTACAATGAGCAGTTCTTC	CASSDERTSGASSYNEQFF
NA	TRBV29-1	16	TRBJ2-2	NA	TGCAGCGTAATCTACCGGGACACCGCGAACACCGGGGAGCTGTTTTTT	CSVIYRDTANTGELFF
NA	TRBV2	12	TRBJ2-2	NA	TGTGCCAGCAGTGATACCACCGGGGAGCTGTTTTTT	CASSDTTGELFF
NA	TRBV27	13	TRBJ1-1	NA	TGTGCCAGCTGGGACGGACCAAACACTGAAGCTTTCTTT	CASWDGPNTEAFF
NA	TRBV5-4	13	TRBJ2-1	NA	TGTGCCAGCAGCCGGGGCCAGGGATATGAGCAGTTCTTC	CASSRGQGYEQFF
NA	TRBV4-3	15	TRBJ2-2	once	TGCGCCAGCAGTCAAAGCGGAGGGGCCGCCGGGGAGCTGTTTTTT	CASSQSGGAAGELFF
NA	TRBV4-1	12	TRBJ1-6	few	TGCGCCAGCAGCCACTCTAAGACACCCCTCCACTTT	CASSHSKTPLHF
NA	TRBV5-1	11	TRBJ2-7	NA	TGCGCCAGCAGCTACGGGGGCGAGCAGTACTTC	CASSYGGEQYF
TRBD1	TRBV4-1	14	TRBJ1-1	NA	TGCGCCAGCAGCCAGTACGGACAGGACACTGAAGCTTTCTTT	CASSQYGQDTEAFF
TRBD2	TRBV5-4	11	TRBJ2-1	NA	TGTGCCAGCAGCCCGGGGGGTGAGCAGTTCTTC	CASSPGGEQFF
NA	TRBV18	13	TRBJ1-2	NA	TGTGCCAGCTCACCCTGGGCAGGGGAAGGCTACACCTTC	CASSPWAGEGYTF
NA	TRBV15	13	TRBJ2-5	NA	TGTGCCACCAGGGAATTAATCCAAGAGACCCAGTACTTC	CATRELIQETQYF
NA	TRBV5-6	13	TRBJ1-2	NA	TGTGCCAGCAGCTTATTGACAGGCTATGGCTACACCTTC	CASSLLTGYGYTF
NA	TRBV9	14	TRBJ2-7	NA	TGTGCCAGCAGCGGCTCCGACAGAGACTACGAGCAGTACTTC	CASSGSDRDYEQYF
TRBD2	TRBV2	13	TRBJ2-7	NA	TGTGCCAGCAGCCCGGGACTACTCAACGAGCAGTACTTC	CASSPGLLNEQYF
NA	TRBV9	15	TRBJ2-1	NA	TGTGCCAGCAGCGTATACGGGGAGCACTACAATGAGCAGTTCTTC	CASSVYGEHYNEQFF
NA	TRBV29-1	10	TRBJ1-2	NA	TGCAGCGTCGGAAACTATGGCTACACCTTC	CSVGNYGYTF
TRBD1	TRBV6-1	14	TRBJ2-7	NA	TGTGCCAGCAGTGAAATCTGGGACAGGGGCGAGCAGTACTTC	CASSEIWDRGEQYF
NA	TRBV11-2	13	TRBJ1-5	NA	TGTGCCAGCAGCTTATCGCCCGATCAGCCCCAGCATTTT	CASSLSPDQPQHF
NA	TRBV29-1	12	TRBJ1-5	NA	TGCAGCGTAACAGTAGACAATCAGCCCCAGCATTTT	CSVTVDNQPQHF
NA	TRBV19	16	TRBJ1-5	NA	TGTGCCAGTAGTATAGGAGGAGCAGGGCGCAATCAGCCCCAGCATTTT	CASSIGGAGRNQPQHF
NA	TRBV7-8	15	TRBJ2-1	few	TGTGCCAGCAGCTTGCCCAATGACGACTTGACCGGGCGGTTCTTC	CASSLPNDDLTGRFF
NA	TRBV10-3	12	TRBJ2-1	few	TGTGCCATCAGTGAGGGGGGGACTCTGCAGTTCTTC	CAISEGGTLQFF
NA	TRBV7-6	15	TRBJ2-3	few	TGTGCCAGCAGCGAAAAACTGAGGGTCACAGATACGCAGTATTTT	CASSEKLRVTDTQYF
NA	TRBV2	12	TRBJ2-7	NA	TGTGCCAGCAGTGTTAGCTCCTACGAGCAGTACTTC	CASSVSSYEQYF
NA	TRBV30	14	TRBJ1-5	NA	TGTGCCTGGAGTGTAGTGGCACACCGAGGGCCCCAGCATTTT	CAWSVVAHRGPQHF
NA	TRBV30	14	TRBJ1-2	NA	TGTGCCTGGAGTGACTCCGGGACCCACAATGGCTACACCTTC	CAWSDSGTHNGYTF